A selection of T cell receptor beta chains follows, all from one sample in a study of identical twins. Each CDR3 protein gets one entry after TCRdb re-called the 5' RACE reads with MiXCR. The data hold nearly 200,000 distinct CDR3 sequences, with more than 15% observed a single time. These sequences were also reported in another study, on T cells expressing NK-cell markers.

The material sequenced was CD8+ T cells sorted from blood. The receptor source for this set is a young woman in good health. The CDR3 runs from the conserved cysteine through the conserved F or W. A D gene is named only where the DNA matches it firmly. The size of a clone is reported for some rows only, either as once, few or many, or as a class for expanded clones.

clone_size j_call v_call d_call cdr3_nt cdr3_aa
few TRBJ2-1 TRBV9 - TGTGCCAGCAGCGTAGGGGTGGGTGACAATGAGCAGTTCTTC CASSVGVGDNEQFF
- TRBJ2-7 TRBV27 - TGTGCCAGCAGTCCCAGGGAGTGGTCCTACGAGCAGTACTTC CASSPREWSYEQYF
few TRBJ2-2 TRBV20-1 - TGCAGTGCAGTGGCCGACGCGAACACCGGGGAGCTGTTTTTT CSAVADANTGELFF
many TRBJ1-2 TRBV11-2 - TGTGCCAGCAGCTTAAGTGACGTCATCTTCAACTATGGCTACACCTTC CASSLSDVIFNYGYTF
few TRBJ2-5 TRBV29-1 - TGCAGCGCCGAGGGGACATCCGCCCTGGAGACCCAGTACTTC CSAEGTSALETQYF
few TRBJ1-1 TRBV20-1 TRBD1 TGCAGTGCTAGGGGGGCCGGGACAGGGAAAGCTTTCTTT CSARGAGTGKAFF
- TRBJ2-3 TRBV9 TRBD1 TGTGCCAGCAGCGTAGAGGGACAGGTAACAGATACGCAGTATTTT CASSVEGQVTDTQYF
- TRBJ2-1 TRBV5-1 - TGCGCCAGCAGCGTTAATACCCTGGGGCAGGCGTACAATGAGCAGTTCTTC CASSVNTLGQAYNEQFF
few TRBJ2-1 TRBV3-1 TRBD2 TGTGCCAGCAGCCTACCGGGACTAGGGTATCGAGAGCAGTTCTTC CASSLPGLGYREQFF
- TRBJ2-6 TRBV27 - TGTGCCAGCAGTTTCGTGGCAGGGGAGGCTGGGGCCAACGTCCTGACTTTC CASSFVAGEAGANVLTF
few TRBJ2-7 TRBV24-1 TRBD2 TGTGCCACCAGTGATTTCCTACGGACTAGCGGTTACGAGCAGTACTTC CATSDFLRTSGYEQYF
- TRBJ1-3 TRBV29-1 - TGCAGCGTTGAAGATTGGGGTGAAGGGGGTGGAAACACCATATATTTT CSVEDWGEGGGNTIYF
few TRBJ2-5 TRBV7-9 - TGTGCCAGCAGCTTAGCCCCACAGGGTACGGAGACCCAGTACTTC CASSLAPQGTETQYF
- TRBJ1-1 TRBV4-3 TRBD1 TGCGCCAGCAGCCAAGATAGTTGGACAGGTTACACTGAAGCTTTCTTT CASSQDSWTGYTEAFF
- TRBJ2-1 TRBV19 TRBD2 TGTGCCACAAGCGGGGGGTTCGTAAATGAGCAGTTCTTC CATSGGFVNEQFF
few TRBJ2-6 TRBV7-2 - TGTGCCAGCAGCCCGTCGACTGGGGCCAACGTCCTGACTTTC CASSPSTGANVLTF
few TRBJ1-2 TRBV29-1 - TGCAGCGGCGGTGATGGCTACACCTTC CSGGDGYTF
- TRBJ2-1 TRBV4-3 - TGCGCCAGCAGCCAAGAAATCGCCTGGAACAATGAGCAGTTCTTC CASSQEIAWNNEQFF
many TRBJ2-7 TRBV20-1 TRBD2 TGCAGTGCTAGAGGGACTAGCGGGAGAGAAGAGCAGTACTTC CSARGTSGREEQYF
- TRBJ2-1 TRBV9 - TGTGCCAGCAGCGGGGGTCTCCAGTTCTTC CASSGGLQFF
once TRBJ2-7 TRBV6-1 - TGTGCCAGCAGTGGCACGGGACACCCCTACGAGCAGTACTTC CASSGTGHPYEQYF
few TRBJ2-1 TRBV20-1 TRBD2 TGCAGTGCCGACTCTGGGGTGCTAGCGGGAAGTGAGCAGTTCTTC CSADSGVLAGSEQFF
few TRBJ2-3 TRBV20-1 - TGCAGTGCTACCGGGACCCTCACAGATACGCAGTATTTT CSATGTLTDTQYF
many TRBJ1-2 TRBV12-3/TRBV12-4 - TGTGCCAGCAGTTTAGGGAGCCCCTATGGCTACACCTTC CASSLGSPYGYTF
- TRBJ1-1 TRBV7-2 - TGTGCCAGCAGCTTAGCCCCGGGACTCCGAGGGTTGAACACTGAAGCTTTCTTT CASSLAPGLRGLNTEAFF
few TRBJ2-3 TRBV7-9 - TGTGCCAGCAGCTCTTCCGGCCCTATTTACTTT CASSSSGPIYF
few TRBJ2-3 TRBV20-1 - TGCAGTGCTAGAACAAGTCACCGTTCCACAGATACGCAGTATTTT CSARTSHRSTDTQYF
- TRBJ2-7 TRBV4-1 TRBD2 TGCGCCAGCAGCGCAGGGACTAGCGGCTACGAGCAGTACTTC CASSAGTSGYEQYF
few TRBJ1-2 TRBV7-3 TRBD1 TGTGCCAGCAGCCTTACAGGGGATGGCTACACCTTC CASSLTGDGYTF
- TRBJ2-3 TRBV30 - TGTGCCTGGAGTAGGACCGGCAGGGAAGATACGCAGTATTTT CAWSRTGREDTQYF
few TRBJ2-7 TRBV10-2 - TGCGCCAGCCAGACCGGGACACCGACCTACGAGCAGTACTTC CASQTGTPTYEQYF
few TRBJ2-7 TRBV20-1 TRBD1 TGCAGTGCTTATAACAGGGGGCCCGAGCAGTACTTC CSAYNRGPEQYF
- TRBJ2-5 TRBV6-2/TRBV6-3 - TGTGCCAGCAGCCGGACGATAGACAGCCTAGATGGTCCCCAAGAGACCCAGTACTTC CASSRTIDSLDGPQETQYF
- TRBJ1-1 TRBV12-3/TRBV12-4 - TGTGCCAGCAGGGAGGGTAACACTGAAGCTTTCTTT CASREGNTEAFF
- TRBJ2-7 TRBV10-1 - TGCGCCAGCAGTGAGAAAGGGTACGAGCAGTACTTC CASSEKGYEQYF
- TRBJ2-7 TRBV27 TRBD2 TGTGCCAGCAGACCGGGACTAGAGAACTACGAGCAGTACTTC CASRPGLENYEQYF
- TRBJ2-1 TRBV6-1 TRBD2 TGTGCCAGCAGAAGCTCAGCGGGGCCCTACAATGAGCAGTTCTTC CASRSSAGPYNEQFF
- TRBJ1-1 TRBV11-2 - TGTGCCAGCAGCCACTTGGGCACTGAAGCTTTCTTT CASSHLGTEAFF